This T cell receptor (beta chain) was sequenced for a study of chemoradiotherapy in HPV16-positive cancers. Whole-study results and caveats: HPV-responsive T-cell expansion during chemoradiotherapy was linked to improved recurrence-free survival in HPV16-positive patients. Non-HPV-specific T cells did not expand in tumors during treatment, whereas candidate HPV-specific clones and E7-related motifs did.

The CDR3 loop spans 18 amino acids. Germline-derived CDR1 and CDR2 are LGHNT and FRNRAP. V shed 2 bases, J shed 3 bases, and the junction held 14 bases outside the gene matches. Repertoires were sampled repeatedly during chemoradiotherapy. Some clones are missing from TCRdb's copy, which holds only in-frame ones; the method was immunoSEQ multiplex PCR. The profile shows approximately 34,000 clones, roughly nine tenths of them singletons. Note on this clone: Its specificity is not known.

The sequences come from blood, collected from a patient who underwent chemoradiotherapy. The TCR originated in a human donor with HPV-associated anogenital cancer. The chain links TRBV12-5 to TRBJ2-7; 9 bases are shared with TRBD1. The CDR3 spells CASGLYGKPGQGYYEQYF. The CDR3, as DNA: TGTGCTAGTGGTTTGTACGGGAAGCCGGGACAGGGTTACTACGAGCAGTACTTC.